This T cell receptor (beta chain) originates from a study of blood T cell repertoires in COVID-19. Assay: immunoSEQ multiplex PCR; the TCRdb copy retains only in-frame clones and omits some. The top ten clones hold roughly 6.6% of a sample with fewer than 65,000 clones, 80% to 90% of them seen once. This CDR3 has 14 amino acids. Germline lookup yields CDR1 SGHVS and CDR2 FNYEAQ. Trimming left V 3 bases short and J 8 bases short, with 13 bases between. The J gene is TRBJ1-4, the V gene TRBV7-6; maybe TRBD1 (6 bases). Input material: peripheral blood. This clonotype originated in a man aged 55-75 years with acute or convalescent COVID-19. The CDR3 protein is CASSFGGLEEKLFF. The CDR3 DNA is TGTGCCAGCAGCTTCGGGGGGCTCGAGGAAAAACTGTTTTTT.